This T cell receptor (beta chain) was obtained from a study of a mutant IDH1 vaccine in newly diagnosed glioma. Clones were read by immunoSEQ multiplex PCR, and TCRdb kept only the in-frame ones, dropping some. The repertoire holds roughly 130,000 clones, with around 80% as singletons. The germline CDR1 and CDR2 sequences are SEHNR and FQNEAQ (reference sequence). There are 14 residues in the CDR3. Trimming pared 2 bases from V and 7 bases from J, leaving 11 bases between. Time point meaning: week 11, during vaccination. Topical imiquimod was applied with each vaccine dose, which held 300 ug of mutant IDH1 20-mer peptide. Of note for this clone: As yet, its antigen is unknown.

The receptor was isolated from a man aged 35 to 55 with glioma. The chain employs TRBV7-9 and TRBJ1-4; tentatively, D is TRBD1 (6 bases). Here the sequenced sample was PBMCs, taken from a glioma patient whose treatment included an IDH1 peptide vaccine. The chain's CDR3 is CASSLKGVLEKLFF. CDR3 nucleotide sequence: TGTGCCAGCAGCTTAAAGGGGGTTCTTGAAAAACTGTTTTTT.